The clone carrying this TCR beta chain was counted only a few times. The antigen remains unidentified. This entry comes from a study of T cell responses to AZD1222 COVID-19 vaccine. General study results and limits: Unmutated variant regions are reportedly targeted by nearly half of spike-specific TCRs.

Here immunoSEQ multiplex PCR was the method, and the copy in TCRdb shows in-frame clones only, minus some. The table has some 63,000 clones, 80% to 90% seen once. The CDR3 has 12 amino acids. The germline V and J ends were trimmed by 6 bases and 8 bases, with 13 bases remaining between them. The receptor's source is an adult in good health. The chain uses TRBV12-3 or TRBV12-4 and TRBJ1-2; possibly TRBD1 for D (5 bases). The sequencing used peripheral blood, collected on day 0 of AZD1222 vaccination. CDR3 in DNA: TGTGCCAGCAGACCATTAGGGGCGGGCTACACCTTC. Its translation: CASRPLGAGYTF.